This TCR beta chain originates from a study of blood T cell repertoires in COVID-19. Study-level information: The origin of the acute and convalescent COVID-19 samples was the United States, Italy and Spain. In each case, the material was cDNA or gDNA derived from T cells, B-cell-depleted T cells, or PBMCs.

The CDR3 totals 16 residues. CDR1 is KGHSH and CDR2 is LQKENI in the germline V gene. With V trimmed by 5 bases and J by 3 bases, 4 bases remained unmatched. Original handling: By means of reference gene primer amplification, nucleated cell counts were estimated. TCRdb's table, derived via immunoSEQ multiplex PCR, lists solely in-frame clones and lacks some. V and J calls and clone size follow that table, whereas D and trimming were derived from the DNA. This sample has 100,000 to 120,000 clones, with roughly four fifths found just once. This chain uses TRBV18 with TRBJ1-4; 12 bases match TRBD1. The clonotype comes from a woman in her 70s with acute or convalescent COVID-19. The specimen was peripheral blood. The CDR3 protein is CASSTGTGGSNEKLFF. CDR3 nucleotides: TGTGCCAGCTCAACCGGGACAGGGGGCTCTAATGAAAAACTGTTTTTT.